This TCR beta chain was sequenced for a study of blood T cell repertoires in COVID-19. This clone has a single count. Sequenced by immunoSEQ multiplex PCR; TCRdb stores in-frame clones only, minus some. Found here are roughly 260,000 clones, approximately 86% of them singletons; the top ten hold 2.2%. Trimming removed 5 bases from V and 4 bases from J, with 17 bases in between. Germline values: CDR1 SEHNR, CDR2 FQNEAQ (reference sequence). CDR3 length: 16 amino acids. Sequences were obtained from peripheral blood. This clonotype originated in a woman between 45 and 65 years old who had recovered from COVID-19. This rearrangement joins TRBV7-9 to TRBJ2-2; D is unclear. The CDR3 nucleotides read TGTGCCAGCAGCCCTGTGGAGCGCTCGGTCACCGGGGAGCTGTTTTTT. It specifies CASSPVERSVTGELFF.